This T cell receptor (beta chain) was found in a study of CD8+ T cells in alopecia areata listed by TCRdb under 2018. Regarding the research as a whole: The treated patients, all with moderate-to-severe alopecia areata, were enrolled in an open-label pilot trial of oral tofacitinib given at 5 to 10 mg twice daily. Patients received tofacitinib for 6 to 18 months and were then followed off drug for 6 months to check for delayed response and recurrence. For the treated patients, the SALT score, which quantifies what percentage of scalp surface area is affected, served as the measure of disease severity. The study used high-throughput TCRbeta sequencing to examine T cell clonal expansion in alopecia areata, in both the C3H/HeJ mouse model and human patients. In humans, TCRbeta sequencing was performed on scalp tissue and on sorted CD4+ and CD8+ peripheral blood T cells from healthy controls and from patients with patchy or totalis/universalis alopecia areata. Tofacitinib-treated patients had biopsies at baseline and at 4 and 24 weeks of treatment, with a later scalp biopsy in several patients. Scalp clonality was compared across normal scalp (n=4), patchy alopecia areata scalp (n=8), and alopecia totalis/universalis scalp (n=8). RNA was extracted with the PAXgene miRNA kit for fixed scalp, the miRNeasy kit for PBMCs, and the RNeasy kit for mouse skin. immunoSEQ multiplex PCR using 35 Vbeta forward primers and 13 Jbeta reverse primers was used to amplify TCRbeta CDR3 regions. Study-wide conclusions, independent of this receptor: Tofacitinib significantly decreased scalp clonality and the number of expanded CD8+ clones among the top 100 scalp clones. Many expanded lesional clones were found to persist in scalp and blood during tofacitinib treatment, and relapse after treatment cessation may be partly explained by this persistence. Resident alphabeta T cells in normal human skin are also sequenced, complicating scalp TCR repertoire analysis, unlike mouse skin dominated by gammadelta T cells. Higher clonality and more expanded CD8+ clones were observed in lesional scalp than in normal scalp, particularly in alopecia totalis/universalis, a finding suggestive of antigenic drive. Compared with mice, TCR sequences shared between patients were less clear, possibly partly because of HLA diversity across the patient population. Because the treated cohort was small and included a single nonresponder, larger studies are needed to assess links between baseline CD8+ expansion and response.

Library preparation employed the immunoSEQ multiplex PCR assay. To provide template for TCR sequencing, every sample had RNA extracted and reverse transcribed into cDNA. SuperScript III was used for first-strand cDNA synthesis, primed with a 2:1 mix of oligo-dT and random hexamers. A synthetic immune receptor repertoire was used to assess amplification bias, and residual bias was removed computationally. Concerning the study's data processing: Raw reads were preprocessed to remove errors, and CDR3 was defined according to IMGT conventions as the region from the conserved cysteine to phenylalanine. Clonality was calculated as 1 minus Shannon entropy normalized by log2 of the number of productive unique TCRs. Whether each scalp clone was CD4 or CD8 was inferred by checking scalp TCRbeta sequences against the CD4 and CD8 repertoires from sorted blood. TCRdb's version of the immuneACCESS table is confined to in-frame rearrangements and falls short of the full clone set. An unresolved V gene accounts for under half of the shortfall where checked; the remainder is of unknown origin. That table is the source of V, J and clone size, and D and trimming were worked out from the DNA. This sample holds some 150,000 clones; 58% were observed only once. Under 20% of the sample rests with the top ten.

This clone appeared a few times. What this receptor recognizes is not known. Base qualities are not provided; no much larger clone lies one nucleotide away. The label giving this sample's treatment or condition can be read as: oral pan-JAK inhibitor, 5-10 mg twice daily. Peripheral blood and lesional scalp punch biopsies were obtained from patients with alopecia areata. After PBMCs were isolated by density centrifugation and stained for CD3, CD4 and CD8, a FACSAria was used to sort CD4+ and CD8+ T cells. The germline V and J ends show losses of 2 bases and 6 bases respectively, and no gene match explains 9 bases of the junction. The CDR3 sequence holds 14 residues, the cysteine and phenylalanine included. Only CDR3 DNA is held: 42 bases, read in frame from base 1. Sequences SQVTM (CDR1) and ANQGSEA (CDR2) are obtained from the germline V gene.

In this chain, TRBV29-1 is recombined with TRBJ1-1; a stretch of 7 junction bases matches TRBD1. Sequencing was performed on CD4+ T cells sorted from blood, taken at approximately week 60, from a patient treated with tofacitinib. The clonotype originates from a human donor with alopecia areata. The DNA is TGCAGCGTTGAACCAGGAGACAGGGCCTCTGAAGCTTTCTTT. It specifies CSVEPGDRASEAFF.